This T cell receptor (beta chain) stems from a study of cytomegalovirus exposure and HLA in healthy donors. A word on this clone: The antigen is undetermined.

Unrecorded immune exposures were likely, despite nominal health at sampling. Trimming removed 4 bases at V and 3 bases at J, with 12 bases between. CDR3 length equals 14 residues. CDR1 is KGHSH and CDR2 is LQKENI in the germline V gene. The PCR was carried out with 60 Vbeta primers and 13 Jbeta primers. Clones were sequenced by immunoSEQ multiplex PCR, and TCRdb holds only the in-frame ones, with some missing. The sample shows about 93,000 clones, 82% of them seen only once. Study-level findings and limits: In presence/absence analyses, roughly uniform sequencing depth across donors was assumed.

The TCR originated in a man over 45 in good health and CMV-seronegative. The rearrangement uses TRBV18 and TRBJ1-1; D is perhaps TRBD1 (5 bases). Sequencing was carried out using PBMCs. CDR3 region: CASSLGRGDTEAFF. Here the CDR3 DNA reads TGTGCCAGCTCACTCGGACGGGGGGACACTGAAGCTTTCTTT. The full variable domain, completed using reference TRBV18 and TRBJ1-1, is NAGVMQNPRHLVRRRGQEARLRCSPMKGHSHVYWYRQLPEEGLKFMVYLQKENIIDESGMPKERFSAEFPKEGPSILRIQQVVRGDSAAYFCASSLGRGDTEAFFGQGTRLTVV.